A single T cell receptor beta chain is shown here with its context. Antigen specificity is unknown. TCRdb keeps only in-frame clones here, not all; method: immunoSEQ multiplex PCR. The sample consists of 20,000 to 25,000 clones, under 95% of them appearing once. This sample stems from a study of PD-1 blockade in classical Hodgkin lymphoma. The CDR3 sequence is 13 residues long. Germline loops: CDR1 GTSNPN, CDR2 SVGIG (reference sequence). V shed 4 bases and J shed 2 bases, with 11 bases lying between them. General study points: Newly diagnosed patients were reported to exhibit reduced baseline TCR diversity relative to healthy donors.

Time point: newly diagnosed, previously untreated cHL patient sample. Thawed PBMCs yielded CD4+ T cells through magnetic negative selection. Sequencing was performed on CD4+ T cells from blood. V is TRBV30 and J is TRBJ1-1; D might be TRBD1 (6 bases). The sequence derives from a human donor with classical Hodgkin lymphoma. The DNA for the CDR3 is TGTGCCTGGATAGGGGGTCGAAACACTGAAGCTTTCTTT. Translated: CAWIGGRNTEAFF.